Below, 6 T cell receptor beta chains from the same sample are listed, as sequenced in a study of CD8 T cells in ankylosing spondylitis. In TCRdb, the 5' RACE reads were re-called with MiXCR into one record per CDR3 protein. This sample carries hundreds of thousands of distinct CDR3 sequences, 20% to 25% of them seen once, and the ten largest clones take roughly 13%. The sample comprised blood, either unsorted or a sorted T cell fraction (not recorded which). The receptors were sampled from a male donor with ankylosing spondylitis or in good health (not recorded which).

There are a few counts of this clonotype. The chain employs TRBV7-9 and TRBJ2-3; 8 bases agree with TRBD1. CDR1 and CDR2 (germline): SEHNR, FQNEAQ (reference sequence). V dropped 5 bases and J dropped 0; count of bases not matched to a gene: 7. The CDR3 covers 16 residues. This chain's CDR3 is CASSLYDRGSTDTQYF. The CDR3, as DNA: TGTGCCAGCAGCCTCTACGACAGGGGCAGCACAGATACGCAGTATTTT.

The chain is built from TRBV18 and TRBJ2-7; 10 nucleotides agree with TRBD2. The junction had 11 bases not matched to a gene; V was cut back by 3 bases and J by 0 bases. CDR1 is KGHSH and CDR2 is LQKENI in the germline V gene. CDR3 length: 18 residues. The CDR3 protein is CASSPGGSGGFLSYEQYF. The CDR3 nucleotides read TGTGCCAGCTCACCCGGTGGTAGCGGGGGGTTCCTCTCCTACGAGCAGTACTTC.

In its sample, this clonotype was seen a few times. The genes are TRBV12-3 or TRBV12-4 and TRBJ2-5; D ambiguous. The CDR3 is 14 amino acids. Trimming took 5 bases from V and 5 from J, leaving 15 bases between them. The CDR3 here is CASSEAWTGETQYF. Written as DNA, the CDR3 is TGTGCCAGCAGTGAAGCGTGGACCGGGGAGACCCAGTACTTC.

The V and J genes are TRBV20-1 and TRBJ2-1; a weak D match, TRBD2 (6 bases). This CDR3 has 15 residues. CDR1 and CDR2 from the germline V gene are DFQATT and SNEGSKA (reference sequence). V lost 6 bases and J lost 0, with 15 bases in between. Here the CDR3 reads CSAPRGDHSYNEQFF. The CDR3 nucleotides read TGCAGTGCGCCGCGGGGCGACCACTCCTACAATGAGCAGTTCTTC.

The chain joins TRBV7-8 to TRBJ1-1; a weak D match, TRBD1 (5 bases). Trimming took off 5 bases at V and 1 base at J, with 14 bases between the two ends. CDR3 length: 15 amino acids. Germline V gene data show CDR1 as SGHVS and CDR2 as FQNEAQ. In nucleotides, the CDR3 is TGTGCCAGCAGCACGGTACAGGTTGGGAACACTGAAGCTTTCTTT. The encoded protein is CASSTVQVGNTEAFF. The variable domain in full, completed from reference TRBV7-8 and TRBJ1-1, reads GAGVSQSPRYKVAKRGQDVALRCDPISGHVSLFWYQQALGQGPEFLTYFQNEAQLDKSGLPSDRFFAERPEGSVSTLKIQRTQQEDSAVYLCASSTVQVGNTEAFFGQGTRLTVV.

This clonotype has a count of ten or more. The chain uses TRBV12-3 or TRBV12-4 and TRBJ1-2; the D gene is possibly TRBD1 (5 bases). The CDR3 extends over 13 amino acids. Trimming pared 3 bases from V and 2 bases from J, leaving 7 bases between. The DNA for the CDR3 is TGTGCCAGCAGTTTGACAGCCAACTATGGCTACACCTTC. Protein: CASSLTANYGYTF.